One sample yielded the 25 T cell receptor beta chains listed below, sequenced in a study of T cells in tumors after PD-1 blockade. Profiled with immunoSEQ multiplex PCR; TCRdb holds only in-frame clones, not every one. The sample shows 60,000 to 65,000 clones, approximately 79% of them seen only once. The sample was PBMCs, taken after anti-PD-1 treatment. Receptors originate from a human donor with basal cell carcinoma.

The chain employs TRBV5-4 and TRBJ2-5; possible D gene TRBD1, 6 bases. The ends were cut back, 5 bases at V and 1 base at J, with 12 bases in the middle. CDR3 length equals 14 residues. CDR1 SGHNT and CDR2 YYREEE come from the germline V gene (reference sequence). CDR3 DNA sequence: TGTGCCAGCAGTTCCGGACAGAGCCAAGAGACCCAGTACTTC. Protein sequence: CASSSGQSQETQYF. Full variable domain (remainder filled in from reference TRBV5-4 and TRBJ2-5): ETGVTQSPTHLIKTRGQQVTLRCSSQSGHNTVSWYQQALGQGPQFIFQYYREEENGRGNFPPRFSGLQFPNYSSELNVNALELDDSALYLCASSSGQSQETQYFGPGTRLLVL.

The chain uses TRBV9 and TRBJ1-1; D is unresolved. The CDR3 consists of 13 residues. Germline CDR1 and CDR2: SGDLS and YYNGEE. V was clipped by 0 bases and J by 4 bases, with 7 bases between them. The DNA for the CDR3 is TGTGCCAGCAGCGTAGCTCCAGCCACTGAAGCTTTCTTT. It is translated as CASSVAPATEAFF. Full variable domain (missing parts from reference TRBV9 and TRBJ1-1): DSGVTQTPKHLITATGQRVTLRCSPRSGDLSVYWYQQSLDQGLQFLIQYYNGEERAKGNILERFSAQQFPDLHSELNLSSLELGDSALYFCASSVAPATEAFFGQGTRLTVV.

CDR3 sequence (DNA): TGTGCCAGCAGCCAAGAAGGGGCAGGGGCGTATGGCTACACCTTC. Translated, it gives CASSQEGAGAYGYTF. The chain recombines TRBV4-2 with TRBJ1-2, with D possibly TRBD1 on 6 matching bases. Trimming took off 0 bases at V and 5 bases at J, with 13 bases between the two ends. The V gene's germline CDR1 is LGHNA and CDR2 YNFKEQ. This CDR3 region has 15 residues.

The CDR3: CASSPQGPGNTIYF. CDR3 DNA sequence: TGTGCCAGCTCACCACAGGGTCCTGGAAACACCATATATTTT. The V gene is TRBV18, the J gene TRBJ1-3; D gene uncertain. There are 14 residues in the CDR3. V lost 1 base, J lost 2 bases, and 6 bases lay in between. In germline, CDR1 is KGHSH, CDR2 LQKENI.

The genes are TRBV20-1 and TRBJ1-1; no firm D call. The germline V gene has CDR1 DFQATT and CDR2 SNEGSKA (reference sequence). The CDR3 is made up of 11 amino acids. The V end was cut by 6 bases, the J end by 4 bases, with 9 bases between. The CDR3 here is CSATWGTEAFF. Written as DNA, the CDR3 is TGCAGTGCAACCTGGGGCACTGAAGCTTTCTTT.

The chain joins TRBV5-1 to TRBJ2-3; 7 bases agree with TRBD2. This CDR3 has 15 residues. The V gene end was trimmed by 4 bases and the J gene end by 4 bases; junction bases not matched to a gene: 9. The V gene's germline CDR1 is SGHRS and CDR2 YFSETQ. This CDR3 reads CASSGGPGGSDTQYF. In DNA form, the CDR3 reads TGCGCCAGCAGCGGAGGCCCCGGGGGGTCAGATACGCAGTATTTT. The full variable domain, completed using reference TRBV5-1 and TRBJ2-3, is KAGVTQTPRYLIKTRGQQVTLSCSPISGHRSVSWYQQTPGQGLQFLFEYFSETQRNKGNFPGRFSGRQFSNSRSEMNVSTLELGDSALYLCASSGGPGGSDTQYFGPGTRLTVL.

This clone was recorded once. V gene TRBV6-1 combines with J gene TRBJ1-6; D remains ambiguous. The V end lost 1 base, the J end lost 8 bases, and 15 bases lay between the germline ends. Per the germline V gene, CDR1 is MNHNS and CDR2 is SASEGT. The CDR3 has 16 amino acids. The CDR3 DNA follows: TGTGCCAGCAGTGAAGAAATAGGGATTGGATATTCACCCCTCCACTTT. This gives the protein CASSEEIGIGYSPLHF.

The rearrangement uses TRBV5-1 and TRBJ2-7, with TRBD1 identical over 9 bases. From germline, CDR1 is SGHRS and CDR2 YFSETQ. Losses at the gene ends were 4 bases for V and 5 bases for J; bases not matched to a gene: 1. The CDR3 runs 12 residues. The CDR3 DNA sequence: TGCGCCAGCAGCCGGGACAGGGACGAGCAGTACTTC. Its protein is CASSRDRDEQYF.

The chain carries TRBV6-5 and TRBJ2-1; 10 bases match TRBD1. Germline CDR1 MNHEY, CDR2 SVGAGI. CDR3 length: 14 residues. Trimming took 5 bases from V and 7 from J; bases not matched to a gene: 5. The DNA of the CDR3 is TGTGCCAGCAGTCGGGACAGGGGAGGAAATGAGCAGTTCTTC. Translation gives CASSRDRGGNEQFF.

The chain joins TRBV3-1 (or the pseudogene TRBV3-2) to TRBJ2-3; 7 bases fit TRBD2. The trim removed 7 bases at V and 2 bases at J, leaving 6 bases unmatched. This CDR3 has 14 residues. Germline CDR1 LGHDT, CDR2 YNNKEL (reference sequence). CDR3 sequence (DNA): TGTGCCAGCACCAAGGGACTAAACACAGATACGCAGTATTTT. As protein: CASTKGLNTDTQYF.

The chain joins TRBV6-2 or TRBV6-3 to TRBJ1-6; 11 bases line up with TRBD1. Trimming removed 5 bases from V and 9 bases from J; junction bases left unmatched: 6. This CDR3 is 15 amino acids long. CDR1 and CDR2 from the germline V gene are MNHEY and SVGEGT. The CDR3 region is CASSLGTGGTSPLHF. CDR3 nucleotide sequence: TGTGCCAGCAGTCTTGGGACAGGGGGAACTTCACCCCTCCACTTT.

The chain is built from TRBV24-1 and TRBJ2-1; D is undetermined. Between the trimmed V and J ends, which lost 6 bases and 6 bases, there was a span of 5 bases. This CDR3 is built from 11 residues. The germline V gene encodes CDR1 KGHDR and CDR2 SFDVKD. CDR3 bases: TGTGCCACCAGTCGCGGCAATGAGCAGTTCTTC. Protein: CATSRGNEQFF.

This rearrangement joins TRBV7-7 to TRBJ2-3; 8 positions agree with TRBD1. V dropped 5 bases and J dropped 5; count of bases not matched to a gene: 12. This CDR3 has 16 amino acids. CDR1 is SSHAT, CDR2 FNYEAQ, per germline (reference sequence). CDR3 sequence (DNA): TGTGCCAGCAGCCCAGGGGGCCTGTATGAGGAAGATACGCAGTATTTT. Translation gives CASSPGGLYEEDTQYF.

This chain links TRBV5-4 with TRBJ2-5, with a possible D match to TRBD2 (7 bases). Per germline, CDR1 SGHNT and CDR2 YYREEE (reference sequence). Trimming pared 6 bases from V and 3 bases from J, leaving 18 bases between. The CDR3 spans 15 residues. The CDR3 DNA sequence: TGTGCCAGCACTGGGGGGGGGCCTAAAAAAGAGACCCAGTACTTC. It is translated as CASTGGGPKKETQYF.

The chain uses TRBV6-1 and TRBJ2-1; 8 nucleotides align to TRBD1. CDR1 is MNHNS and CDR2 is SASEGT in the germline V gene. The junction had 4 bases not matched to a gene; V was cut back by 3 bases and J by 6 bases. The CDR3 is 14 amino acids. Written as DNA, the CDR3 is TGTGCCAGCAGTGAGGACAGGGACAGCAATGAGCAGTTCTTC. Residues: CASSEDRDSNEQFF.

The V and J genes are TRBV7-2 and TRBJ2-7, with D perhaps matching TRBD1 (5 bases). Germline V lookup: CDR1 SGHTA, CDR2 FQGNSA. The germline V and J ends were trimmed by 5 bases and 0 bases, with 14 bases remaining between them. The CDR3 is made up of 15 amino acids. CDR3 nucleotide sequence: TGTGCCAGCAGCGCCCGACAGTTGAGCTCCTACGAGCAGTACTTC. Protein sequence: CASSARQLSSYEQYF.

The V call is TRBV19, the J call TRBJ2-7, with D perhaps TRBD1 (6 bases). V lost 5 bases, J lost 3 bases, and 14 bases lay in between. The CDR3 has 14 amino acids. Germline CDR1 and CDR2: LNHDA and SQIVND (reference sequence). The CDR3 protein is CASSVGTLNYEQYF. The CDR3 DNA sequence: TGTGCCAGTAGTGTGGGGACACTTAACTACGAGCAGTACTTC.

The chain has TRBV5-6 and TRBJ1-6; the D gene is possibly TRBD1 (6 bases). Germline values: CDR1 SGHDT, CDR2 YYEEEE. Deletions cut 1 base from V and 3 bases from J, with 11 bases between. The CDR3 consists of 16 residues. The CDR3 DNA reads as TGTGCCAGCAGCTTGATACAGGGTGACTATAATTCACCCCTCCACTTT. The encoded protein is CASSLIQGDYNSPLHF.

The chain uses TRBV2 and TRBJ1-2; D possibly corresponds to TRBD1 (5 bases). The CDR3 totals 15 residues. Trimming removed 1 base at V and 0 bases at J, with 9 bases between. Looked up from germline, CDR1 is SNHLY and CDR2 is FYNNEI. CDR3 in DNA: TGTGCCAGCAGTGAAGACAGGACCTCTAACTATGGCTACACCTTC. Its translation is CASSEDRTSNYGYTF.

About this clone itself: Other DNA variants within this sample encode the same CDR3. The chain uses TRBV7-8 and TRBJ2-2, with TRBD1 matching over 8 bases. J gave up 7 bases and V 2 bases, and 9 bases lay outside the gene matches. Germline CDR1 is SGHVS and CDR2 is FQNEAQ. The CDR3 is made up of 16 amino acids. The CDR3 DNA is TGTGCCAGCAGCTTATCGTCTCAGGGGGCGATCGGGGAGCTGTTTTTT. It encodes CASSLSSQGAIGELFF.

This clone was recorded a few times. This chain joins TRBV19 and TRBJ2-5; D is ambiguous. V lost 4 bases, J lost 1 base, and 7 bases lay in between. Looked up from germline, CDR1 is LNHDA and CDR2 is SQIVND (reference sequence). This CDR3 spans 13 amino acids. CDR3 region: CASSKGIQETQYF. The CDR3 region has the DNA TGTGCCAGTAGTAAGGGCATCCAAGAGACCCAGTACTTC.

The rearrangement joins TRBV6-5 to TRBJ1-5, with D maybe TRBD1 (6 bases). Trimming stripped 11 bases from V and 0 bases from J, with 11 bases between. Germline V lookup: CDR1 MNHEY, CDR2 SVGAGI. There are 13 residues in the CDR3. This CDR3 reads CAGRTDSNQPQHF. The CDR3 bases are TGTGCCGGGCGGACAGATAGCAATCAGCCCCAGCATTTT.

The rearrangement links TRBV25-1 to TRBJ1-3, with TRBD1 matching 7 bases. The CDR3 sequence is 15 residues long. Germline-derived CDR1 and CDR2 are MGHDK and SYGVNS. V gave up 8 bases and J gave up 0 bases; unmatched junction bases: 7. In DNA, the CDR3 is TGTGCCAGCCCAAGACAGGGCGCCTCTGGAAACACCATATATTTT. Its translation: CASPRQGASGNTIYF.

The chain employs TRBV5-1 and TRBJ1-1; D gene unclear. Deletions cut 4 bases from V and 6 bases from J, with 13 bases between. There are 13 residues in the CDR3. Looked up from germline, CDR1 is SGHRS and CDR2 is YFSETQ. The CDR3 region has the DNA TGCGCCAGCAGCCCCCTGGAGGGATCTGAAGCTTTCTTT. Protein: CASSPLEGSEAFF.

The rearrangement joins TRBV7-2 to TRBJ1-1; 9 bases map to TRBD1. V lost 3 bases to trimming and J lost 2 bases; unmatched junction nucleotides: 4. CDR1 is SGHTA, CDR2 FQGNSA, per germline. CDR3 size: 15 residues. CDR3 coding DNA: TGTGCCAGCAGCTTCCAGGGACAGGGAAACACTGAAGCTTTCTTT. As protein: CASSFQGQGNTEAFF.